This TCR beta chain was sequenced during a study of shared clonotypes between healthy human individuals. The CDR3 is 13 amino acids. CDR1 and CDR2 (germline): GTSNPN, SVGIG (reference sequence). V lost 3 bases and J lost 6, with 14 bases in between. Method: immunoSEQ multiplex PCR; TCRdb's copy keeps in-frame clones and lacks some. The table lists 2,500,000 or so clones, 90% to 95% of them singletons. The J gene is TRBJ1-2, the V gene TRBV30; D may be TRBD1 (5 bases). The sequence was obtained from a young man in good health. Some clones in this sample may be carry-over from other donors' samples. The sample taken for sequencing was naive CD4+ T cells from PBMCs. Subset noted: CD45RA+ positively selected. CDR3 nucleotide sequence: TGTGCCTGGAGCGCAAACCTCAGGGATGGCTACACCTTC. Its protein is CAWSANLRDGYTF.